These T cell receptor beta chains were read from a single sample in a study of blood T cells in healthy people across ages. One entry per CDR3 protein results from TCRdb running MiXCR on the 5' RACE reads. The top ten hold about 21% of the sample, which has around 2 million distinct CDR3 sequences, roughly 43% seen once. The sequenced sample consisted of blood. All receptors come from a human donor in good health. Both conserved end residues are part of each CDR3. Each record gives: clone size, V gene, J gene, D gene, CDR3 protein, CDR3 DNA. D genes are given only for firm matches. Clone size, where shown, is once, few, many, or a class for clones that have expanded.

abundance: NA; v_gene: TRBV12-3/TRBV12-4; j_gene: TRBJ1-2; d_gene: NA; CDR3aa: CASAGAGANYGYTF; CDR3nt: TGTGCCAGCGCTGGGGCAGGGGCTAACTATGGCTACACCTTC
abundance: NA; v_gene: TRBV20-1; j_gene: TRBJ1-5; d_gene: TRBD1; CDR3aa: CSARPDRDNQPQHF; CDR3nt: TGCAGTGCTCGTCCAGACAGGGACAATCAGCCCCAGCATTTT
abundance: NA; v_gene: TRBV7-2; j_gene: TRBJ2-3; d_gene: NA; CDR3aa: CASSSASASDTQYF; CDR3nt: TGTGCCAGCAGCTCGGCTAGCGCCTCAGATACGCAGTATTTT
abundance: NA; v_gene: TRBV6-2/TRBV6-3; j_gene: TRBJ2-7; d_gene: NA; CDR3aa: CASSGTQGLPYEQYF; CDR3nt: TGTGCCAGCAGCGGAACCCAGGGACTTCCCTACGAGCAGTACTTC
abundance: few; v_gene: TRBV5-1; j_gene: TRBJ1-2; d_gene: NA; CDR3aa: CASSLGGVNGYTF; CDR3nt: TGCGCCAGCAGCTTGGGAGGGGTTAATGGCTACACCTTC
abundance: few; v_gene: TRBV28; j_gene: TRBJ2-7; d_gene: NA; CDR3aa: CASSRQGGRYEQYF; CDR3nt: TGTGCCAGCAGTCGACAGGGAGGCAGGTACGAGCAGTACTTC
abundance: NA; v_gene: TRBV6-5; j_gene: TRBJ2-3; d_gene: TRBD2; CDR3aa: CASSYDMDGTSGDSDTQYF; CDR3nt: TGTGCCAGCAGTTACGATATGGACGGGACTAGCGGGGACTCAGATACGCAGTATTTT
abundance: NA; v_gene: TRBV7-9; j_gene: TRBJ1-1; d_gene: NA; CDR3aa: CASRLQGSEAFF; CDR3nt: TGTGCCAGCAGACTACAGGGATCTGAAGCTTTCTTT
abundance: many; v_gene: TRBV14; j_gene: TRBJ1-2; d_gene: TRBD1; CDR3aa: CASSPTTGVNYGYTF; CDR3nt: TGTGCCAGCAGCCCCACGACAGGGGTTAACTATGGCTACACCTTC
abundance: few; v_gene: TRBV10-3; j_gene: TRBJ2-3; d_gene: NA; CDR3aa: CAISEVGDPGTQYF; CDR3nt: TGTGCCATCAGTGAGGTAGGGGACCCCGGTACGCAGTATTTT
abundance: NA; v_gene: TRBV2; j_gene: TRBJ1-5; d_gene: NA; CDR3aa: CASSVEIYQPQHF; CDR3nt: TGTGCCAGCAGTGTTGAGATTTATCAGCCCCAGCATTTT
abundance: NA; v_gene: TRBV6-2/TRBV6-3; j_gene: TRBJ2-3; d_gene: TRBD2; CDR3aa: CASSYRGLAGDTDTQYF; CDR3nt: TGTGCCAGCAGTTACCGGGGACTAGCGGGGGACACAGATACGCAGTATTTT
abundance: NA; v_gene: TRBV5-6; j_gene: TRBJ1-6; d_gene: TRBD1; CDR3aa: CASSLTGGFSYNSPLHF; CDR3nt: TGTGCCAGCAGCCTCACAGGGGGATTCTCCTATAATTCACCCCTCCACTTT
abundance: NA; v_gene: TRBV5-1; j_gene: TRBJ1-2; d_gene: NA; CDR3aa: CASSLEIQGYGYTF; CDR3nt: TGCGCCAGCAGCTTGGAAATCCAAGGCTATGGCTACACCTTC
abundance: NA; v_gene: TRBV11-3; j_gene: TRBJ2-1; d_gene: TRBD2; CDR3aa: CASSLGMSGVYNEQFF; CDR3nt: TGTGCCAGCAGCTTAGGGATGAGCGGGGTCTACAATGAGCAGTTCTTC
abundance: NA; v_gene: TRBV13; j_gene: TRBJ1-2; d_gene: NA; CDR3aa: CASSPPASVYGYTF; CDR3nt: TGTGCCAGCAGCCCACCAGCGTCGGTCTATGGCTACACCTTC
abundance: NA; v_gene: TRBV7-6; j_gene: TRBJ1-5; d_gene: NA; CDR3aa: CASSSGPSNQPQHF; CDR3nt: TGTGCCAGCAGCTCGGGACCGAGCAATCAGCCCCAGCATTTT
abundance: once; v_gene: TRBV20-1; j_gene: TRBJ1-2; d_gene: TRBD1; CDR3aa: CSARDPTGGDYGYTF; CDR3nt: TGCAGTGCTAGAGACCCGACAGGGGGGGACTATGGCTACACCTTC
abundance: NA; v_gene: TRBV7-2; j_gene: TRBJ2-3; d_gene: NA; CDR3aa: CASSLLILDTQYF; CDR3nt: TGTGCCAGCAGCTTATTAATTTTGGATACGCAGTATTTT
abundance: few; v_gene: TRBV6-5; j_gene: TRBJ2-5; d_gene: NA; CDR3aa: CASSYRDPQETQYF; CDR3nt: TGTGCCAGCAGTTATCGGGACCCTCAAGAGACCCAGTACTTC
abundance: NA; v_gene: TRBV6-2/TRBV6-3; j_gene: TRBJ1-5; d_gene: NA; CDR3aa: CASKRVDQPQHF; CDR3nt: TGTGCCAGCAAGAGGGTTGATCAGCCCCAGCATTTT
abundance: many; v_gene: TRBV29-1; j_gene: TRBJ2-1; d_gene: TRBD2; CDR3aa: CSVDGSGGSDEQFF; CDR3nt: TGCAGCGTGGATGGGAGCGGGGGGTCGGATGAGCAGTTCTTC
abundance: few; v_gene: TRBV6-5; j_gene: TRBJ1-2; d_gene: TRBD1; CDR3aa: CASRGTGAKRYGYTF; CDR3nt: TGTGCCAGCCGAGGGACAGGGGCGAAACGGTATGGCTACACCTTC
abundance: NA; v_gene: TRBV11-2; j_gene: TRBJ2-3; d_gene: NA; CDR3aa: CASSFGGQVDTQYF; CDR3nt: TGTGCCAGCAGCTTCGGGGGGCAAGTAGATACGCAGTATTTT
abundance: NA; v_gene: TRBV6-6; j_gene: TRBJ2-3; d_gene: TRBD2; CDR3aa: CASSGGPFDTQYF; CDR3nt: TGTGCCAGTAGCGGGGGACCCTTTGATACGCAGTATTTT
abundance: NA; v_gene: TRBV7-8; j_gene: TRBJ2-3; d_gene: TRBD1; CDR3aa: CASSLGQPYLGSTDTQYF; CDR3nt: TGTGCCAGCAGCCTGGGACAGCCGTACCTGGGAAGCACAGATACGCAGTATTTT
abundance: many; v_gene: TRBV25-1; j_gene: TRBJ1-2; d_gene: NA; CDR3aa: CATNWDGGYTF; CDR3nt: TGTGCTACCAACTGGGATGGAGGCTACACCTTC
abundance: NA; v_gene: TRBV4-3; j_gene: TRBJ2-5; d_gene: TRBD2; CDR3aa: CASSGGLAGGPLETQYF; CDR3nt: TGCGCCAGCAGCGGGGGACTAGCGGGAGGGCCTCTTGAGACCCAGTACTTC
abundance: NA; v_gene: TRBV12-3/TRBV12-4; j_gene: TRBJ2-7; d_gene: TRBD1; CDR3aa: CASSFGQGAEQYF; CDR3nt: TGTGCCAGCAGTTTTGGACAGGGGGCCGAGCAGTACTTC
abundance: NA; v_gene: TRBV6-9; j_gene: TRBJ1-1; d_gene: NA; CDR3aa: CASSYSVLGKTNTEAFF; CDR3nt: TGTGCCAGCAGTTATTCTGTTTTGGGCAAGACGAACACTGAAGCTTTCTTT
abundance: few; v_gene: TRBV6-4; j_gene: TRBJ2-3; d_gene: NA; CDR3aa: CAGSDSNGDTQYF; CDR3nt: TGTGCCGGCAGTGACTCGAATGGAGATACGCAGTATTTT
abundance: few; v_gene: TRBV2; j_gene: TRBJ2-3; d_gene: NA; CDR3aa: CASSERGSDTQYF; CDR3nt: TGTGCCAGCAGTGAGAGGGGCAGTGATACGCAGTATTTT
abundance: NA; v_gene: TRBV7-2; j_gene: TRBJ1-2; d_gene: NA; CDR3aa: CASSLEAGRAGYTF; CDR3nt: TGTGCCAGCAGCTTAGAGGCGGGGCGAGCTGGCTACACCTTC
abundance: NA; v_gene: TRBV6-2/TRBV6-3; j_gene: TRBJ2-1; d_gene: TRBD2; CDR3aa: CASRAFQRGGRNEQFF; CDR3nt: TGTGCCAGCAGGGCCTTCCAGCGGGGGGGCCGCAATGAGCAGTTCTTC
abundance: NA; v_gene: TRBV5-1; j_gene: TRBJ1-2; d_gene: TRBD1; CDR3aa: CASSLATGGFTNGYTF; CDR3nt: TGCGCCAGCAGCTTGGCGACAGGGGGCTTCACGAACGGCTACACCTTC
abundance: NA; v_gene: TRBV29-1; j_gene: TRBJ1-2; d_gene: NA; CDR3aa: CSANRAEYGYTF; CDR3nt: TGCAGCGCCAACAGGGCCGAGTATGGCTACACCTTC
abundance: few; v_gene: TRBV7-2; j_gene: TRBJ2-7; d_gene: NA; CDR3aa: CASSLAPVSEQYF; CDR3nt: TGTGCCAGCAGCTTAGCGCCAGTTAGCGAGCAGTACTTC
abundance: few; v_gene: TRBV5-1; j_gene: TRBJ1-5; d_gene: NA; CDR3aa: CASSLGAGHQPQHF; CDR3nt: TGCGCCAGCAGCTTGGGTGCCGGCCATCAGCCCCAGCATTTT
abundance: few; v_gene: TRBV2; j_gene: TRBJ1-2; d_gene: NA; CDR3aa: CASRGLPGFGYTF; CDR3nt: TGTGCCAGCAGGGGACTTCCAGGGTTTGGCTACACCTTC
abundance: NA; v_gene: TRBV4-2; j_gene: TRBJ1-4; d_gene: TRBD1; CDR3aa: CAGSQNQGGQGGLRLFF; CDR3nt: TGTGCCGGCAGCCAAAATCAGGGGGGACAGGGAGGACTCAGACTGTTTTTT
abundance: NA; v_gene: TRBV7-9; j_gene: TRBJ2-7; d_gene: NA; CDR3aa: CASEVQGYEQYF; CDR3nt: TGTGCCAGCGAGGTACAGGGCTACGAGCAGTACTTC
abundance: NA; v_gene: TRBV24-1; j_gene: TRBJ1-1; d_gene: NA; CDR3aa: CATRLGDTEAFF; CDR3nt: TGTGCCACCAGATTAGGGGACACTGAAGCTTTCTTT
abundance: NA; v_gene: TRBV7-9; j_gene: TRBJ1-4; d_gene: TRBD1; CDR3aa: CASRSAPGTGRLEVEKLFF; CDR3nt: TGTGCCAGCAGATCTGCTCCCGGGACAGGGAGGCTTGAAGTCGAAAAACTGTTTTTT
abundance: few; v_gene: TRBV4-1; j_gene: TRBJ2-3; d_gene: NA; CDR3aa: CASSQLGARTDTQYF; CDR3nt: TGCGCCAGCAGCCAATTGGGGGCGAGGACAGATACGCAGTATTTT
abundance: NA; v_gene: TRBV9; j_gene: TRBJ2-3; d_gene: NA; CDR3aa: CASSVGVGTSTDTQYF; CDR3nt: TGTGCCAGCAGCGTAGGAGTCGGAACTAGCACAGATACGCAGTATTTT
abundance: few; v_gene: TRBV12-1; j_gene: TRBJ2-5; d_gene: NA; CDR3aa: CASSKTSGKYQETQYF; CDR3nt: TGTGCCAGCAGCAAGACTAGCGGGAAATACCAAGAGACCCAGTACTTC
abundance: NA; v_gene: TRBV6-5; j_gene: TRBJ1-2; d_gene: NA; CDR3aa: CASSYTRSYGYTF; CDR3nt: TGTGCCAGCAGTTACACCCGGAGCTATGGCTACACCTTC
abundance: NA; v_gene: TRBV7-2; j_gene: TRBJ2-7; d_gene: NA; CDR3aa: CASKGLAASYEQYF; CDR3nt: TGTGCCAGCAAGGGGCTAGCAGCGAGCTACGAGCAGTACTTC
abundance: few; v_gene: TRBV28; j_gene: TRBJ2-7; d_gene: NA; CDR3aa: CATVRPLGEQYF; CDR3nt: TGTGCCACCGTAAGACCCTTGGGGGAGCAGTACTTC
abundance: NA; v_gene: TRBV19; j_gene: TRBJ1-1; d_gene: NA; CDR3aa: CASGDGTQNTEAFF; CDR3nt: TGTGCCAGTGGAGACGGGACACAGAACACTGAAGCTTTCTTT
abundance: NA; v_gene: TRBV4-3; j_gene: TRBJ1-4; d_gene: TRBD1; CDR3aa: CASSQAWLAQYLGTAKGEKLFF; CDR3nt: TGCGCCAGCAGCCAAGCTTGGTTGGCTCAATACCTCGGGACAGCCAAAGGGGAAAAACTGTTTTTT
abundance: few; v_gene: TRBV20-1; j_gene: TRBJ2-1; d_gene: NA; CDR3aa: CSARAGTLANEQFF; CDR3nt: TGCAGTGCACGGGCGGGGACTCTCGCCAATGAGCAGTTCTTC
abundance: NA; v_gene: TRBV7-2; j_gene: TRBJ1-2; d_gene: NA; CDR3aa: CASGYLWGANYGYTF; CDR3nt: TGTGCCAGCGGCTACCTCTGGGGAGCTAACTATGGCTACACCTTC
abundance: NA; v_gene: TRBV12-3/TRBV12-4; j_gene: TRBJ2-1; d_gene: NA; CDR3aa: CASRSEATDNEQFF; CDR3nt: TGTGCCAGCAGATCTGAGGCAACCGACAATGAGCAGTTCTTC
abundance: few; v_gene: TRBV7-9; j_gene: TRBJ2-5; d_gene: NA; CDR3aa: CASSLSLRETEETQYF; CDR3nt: TGTGCCAGCAGCTTATCTCTTCGGGAGACAGAAGAGACCCAGTACTTC
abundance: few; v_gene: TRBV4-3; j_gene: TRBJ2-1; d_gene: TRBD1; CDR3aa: CASSQDLPGTGVYNEQFF; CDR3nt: TGCGCCAGCAGCCAAGATCTACCGGGGACAGGGGTATACAATGAGCAGTTCTTC
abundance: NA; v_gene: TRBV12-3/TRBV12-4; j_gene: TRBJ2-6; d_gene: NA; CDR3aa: CASTFQMGAGANVLTF; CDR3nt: TGTGCCAGCACTTTTCAGATGGGGGCTGGGGCCAACGTCCTGACTTTC